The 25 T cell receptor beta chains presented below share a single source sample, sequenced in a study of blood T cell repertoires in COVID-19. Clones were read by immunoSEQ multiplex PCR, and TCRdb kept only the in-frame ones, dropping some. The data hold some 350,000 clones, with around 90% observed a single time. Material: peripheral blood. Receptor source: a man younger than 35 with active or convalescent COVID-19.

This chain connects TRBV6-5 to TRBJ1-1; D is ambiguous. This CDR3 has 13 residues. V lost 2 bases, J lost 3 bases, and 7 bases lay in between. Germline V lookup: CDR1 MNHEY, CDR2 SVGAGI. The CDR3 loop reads CASSYIEDTEAFF. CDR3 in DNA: TGTGCCAGCAGTTACATTGAGGACACTGAAGCTTTCTTT.

The CDR3 is CASRPGQGYHGYTF. As DNA, the CDR3 is TGCGCCAGCAGACCAGGACAGGGGTACCATGGCTACACCTTC. The V and J genes are TRBV5-1 and TRBJ1-2, with TRBD1 matching 9 bases. The ends lost 5 bases at V and 6 bases at J; junction bases unmatched: 8. The CDR3 totals 14 residues. The germline V gene encodes CDR1 SGHRS and CDR2 YFSETQ.

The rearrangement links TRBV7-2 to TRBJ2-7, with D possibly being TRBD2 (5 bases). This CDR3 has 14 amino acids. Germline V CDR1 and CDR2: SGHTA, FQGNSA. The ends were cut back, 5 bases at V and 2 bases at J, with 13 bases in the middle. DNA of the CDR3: TGTGCCAGCAGCCTCAAACCGGGGACCTACGAGCAGTACTTC. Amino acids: CASSLKPGTYEQYF.

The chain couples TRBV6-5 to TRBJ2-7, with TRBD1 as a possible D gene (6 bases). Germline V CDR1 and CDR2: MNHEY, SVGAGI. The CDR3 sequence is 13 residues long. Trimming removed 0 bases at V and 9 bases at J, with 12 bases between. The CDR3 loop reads CASSYSQGQGQYF. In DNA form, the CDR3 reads TGTGCCAGCAGTTACTCCCAGGGGCAAGGGCAGTACTTC.

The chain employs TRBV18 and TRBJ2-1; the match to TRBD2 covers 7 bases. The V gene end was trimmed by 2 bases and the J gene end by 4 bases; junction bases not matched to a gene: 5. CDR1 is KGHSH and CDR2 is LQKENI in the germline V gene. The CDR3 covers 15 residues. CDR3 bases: TGTGCCAGCTCACCAGGACTAGGGGTGTACAATGAGCAGTTCTTC. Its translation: CASSPGLGVYNEQFF.

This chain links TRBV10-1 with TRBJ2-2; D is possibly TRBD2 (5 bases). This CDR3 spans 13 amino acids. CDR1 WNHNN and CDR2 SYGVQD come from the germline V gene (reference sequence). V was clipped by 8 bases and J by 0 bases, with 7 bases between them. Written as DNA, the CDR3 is TGCGCCAGCGGACTTGCGAACACCGGGGAGCTGTTTTTT. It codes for CASGLANTGELFF.

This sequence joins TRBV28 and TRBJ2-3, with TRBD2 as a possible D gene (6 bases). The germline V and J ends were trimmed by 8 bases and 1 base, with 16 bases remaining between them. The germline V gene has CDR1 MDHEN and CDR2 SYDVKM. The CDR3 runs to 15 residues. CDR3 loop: CASGTQGGGTDTQYF. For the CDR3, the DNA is TGTGCCAGCGGGACGCAGGGCGGGGGCACAGATACGCAGTATTTT. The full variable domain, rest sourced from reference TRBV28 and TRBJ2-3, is DVKVTQSSRYLVKRTGEKVFLECVQDMDHENMFWYRQDPGLGLRLIYFSYDVKMKEKGDIPEGYSVSREKKERFSLILESASTNQTSMYLCASGTQGGGTDTQYFGPGTRLTVL.

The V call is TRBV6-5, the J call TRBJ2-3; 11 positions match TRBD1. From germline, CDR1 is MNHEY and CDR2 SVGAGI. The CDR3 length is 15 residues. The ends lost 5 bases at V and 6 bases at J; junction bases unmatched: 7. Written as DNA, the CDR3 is TGTGCCAGCAGTCGCCGGGACAGGGGGAGGGATACGCAGTATTTT. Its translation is CASSRRDRGRDTQYF.

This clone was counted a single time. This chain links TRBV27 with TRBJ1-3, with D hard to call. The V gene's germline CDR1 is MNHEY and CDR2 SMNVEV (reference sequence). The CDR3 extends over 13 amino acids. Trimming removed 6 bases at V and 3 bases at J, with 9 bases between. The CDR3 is CASRDRGGNTIYF. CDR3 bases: TGTGCCAGCAGGGATCGGGGTGGAAACACCATATATTTT.

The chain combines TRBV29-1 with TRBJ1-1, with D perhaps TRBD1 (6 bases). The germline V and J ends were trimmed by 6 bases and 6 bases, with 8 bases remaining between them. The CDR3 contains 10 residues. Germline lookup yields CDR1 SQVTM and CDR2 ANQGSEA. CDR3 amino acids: CSVQGPEAFF. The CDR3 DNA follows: TGCAGCGTCCAGGGGCCTGAAGCTTTCTTT.

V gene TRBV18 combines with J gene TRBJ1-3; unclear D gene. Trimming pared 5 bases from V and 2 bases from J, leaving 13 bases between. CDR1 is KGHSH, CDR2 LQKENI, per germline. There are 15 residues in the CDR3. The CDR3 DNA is TGTGCCAGCTCAAGGGAGAAAACGGCTGGAAACACCATATATTTT. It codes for CASSREKTAGNTIYF.

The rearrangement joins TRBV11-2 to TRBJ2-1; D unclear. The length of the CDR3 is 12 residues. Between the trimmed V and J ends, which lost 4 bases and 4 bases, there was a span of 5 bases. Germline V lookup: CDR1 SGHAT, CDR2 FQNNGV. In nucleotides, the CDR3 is TGTGCCAGCAGCTCCTATTACAATGAGCAGTTCTTC. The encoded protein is CASSSYYNEQFF.

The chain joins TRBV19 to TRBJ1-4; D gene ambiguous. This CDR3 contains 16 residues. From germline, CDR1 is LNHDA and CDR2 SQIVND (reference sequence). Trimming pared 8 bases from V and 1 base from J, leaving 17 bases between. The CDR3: CASQIPAGGTNEKLFF. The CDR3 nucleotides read TGTGCCAGTCAAATCCCTGCTGGAGGAACTAATGAAAAACTGTTTTTT. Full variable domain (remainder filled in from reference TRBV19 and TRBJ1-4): DGGITQSPKYLFRKEGQNVTLSCEQNLNHDAMYWYRQDPGQGLRLIYYSQIVNDFQKGDIAEGYSVSREKKESFPLTVTSAQKNPTAFYLCASQIPAGGTNEKLFFGSGTQLSVL.

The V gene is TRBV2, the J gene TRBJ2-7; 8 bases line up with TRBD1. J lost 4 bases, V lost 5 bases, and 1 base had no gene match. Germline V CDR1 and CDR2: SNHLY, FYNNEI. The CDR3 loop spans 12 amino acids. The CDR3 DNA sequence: TGTGCCAGCAGTAGGGACAGGTACGAGCAGTACTTC. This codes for CASSRDRYEQYF.

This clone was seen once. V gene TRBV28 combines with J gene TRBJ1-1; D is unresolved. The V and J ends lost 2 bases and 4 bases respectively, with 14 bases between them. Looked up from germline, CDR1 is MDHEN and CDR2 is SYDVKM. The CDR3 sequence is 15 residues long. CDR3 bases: TGTGCCAGCAGTTTACCCCGGCCGGGGAGCACTGAAGCTTTCTTT. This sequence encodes CASSLPRPGSTEAFF.

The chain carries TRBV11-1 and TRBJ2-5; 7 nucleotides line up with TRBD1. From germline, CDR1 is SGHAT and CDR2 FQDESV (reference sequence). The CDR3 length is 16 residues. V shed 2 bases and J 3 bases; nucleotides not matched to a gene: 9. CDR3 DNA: TGTGCCAGCAGCTTATTGCCGACAGGGTTGGAAGAGACCCAGTACTTC. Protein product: CASSLLPTGLEETQYF.

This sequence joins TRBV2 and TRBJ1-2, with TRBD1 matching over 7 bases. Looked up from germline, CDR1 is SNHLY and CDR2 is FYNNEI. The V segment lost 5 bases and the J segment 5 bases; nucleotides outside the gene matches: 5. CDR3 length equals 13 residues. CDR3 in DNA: TGTGCCAGCAGTCCCGGGACAGTTTATGGCTACACCTTC. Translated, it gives CASSPGTVYGYTF.

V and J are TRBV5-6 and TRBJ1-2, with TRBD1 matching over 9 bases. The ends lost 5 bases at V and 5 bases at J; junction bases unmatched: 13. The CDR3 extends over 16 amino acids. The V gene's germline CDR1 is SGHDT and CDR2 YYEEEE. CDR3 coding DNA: TGTGCCAGCAGTAAAGCACGGGACAGGGTCGCATATGGCTACACCTTC. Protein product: CASSKARDRVAYGYTF.

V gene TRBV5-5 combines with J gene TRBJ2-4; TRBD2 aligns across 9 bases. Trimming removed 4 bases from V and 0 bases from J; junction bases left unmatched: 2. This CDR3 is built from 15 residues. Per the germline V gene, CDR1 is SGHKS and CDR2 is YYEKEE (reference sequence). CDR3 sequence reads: CASSLAGLAKNIQYF. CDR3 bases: TGTGCCAGCAGCCTAGCGGGACTAGCCAAAAACATTCAGTACTTC.

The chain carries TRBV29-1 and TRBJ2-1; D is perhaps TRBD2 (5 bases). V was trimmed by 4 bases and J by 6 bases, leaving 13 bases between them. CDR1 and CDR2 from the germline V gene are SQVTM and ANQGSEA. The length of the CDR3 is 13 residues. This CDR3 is CSVGLGISNEQFF. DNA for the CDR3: TGCAGCGTTGGACTCGGGATTAGCAATGAGCAGTTCTTC.

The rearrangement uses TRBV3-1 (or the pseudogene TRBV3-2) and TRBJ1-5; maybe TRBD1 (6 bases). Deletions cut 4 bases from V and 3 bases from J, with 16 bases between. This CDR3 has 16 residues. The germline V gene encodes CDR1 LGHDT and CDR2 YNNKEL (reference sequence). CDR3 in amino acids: CASSRNRAENNQPQHF. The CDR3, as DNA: TGTGCCAGCAGCCGAAACAGGGCGGAGAACAATCAGCCCCAGCATTTT.

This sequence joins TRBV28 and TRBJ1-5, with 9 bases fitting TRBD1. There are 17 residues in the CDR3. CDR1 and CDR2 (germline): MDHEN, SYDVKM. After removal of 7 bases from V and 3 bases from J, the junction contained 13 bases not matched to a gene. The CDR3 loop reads CASNSLGQGFNNQPQHF. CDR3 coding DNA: TGTGCCAGCAACTCATTGGGACAGGGTTTTAACAATCAGCCCCAGCATTTT.

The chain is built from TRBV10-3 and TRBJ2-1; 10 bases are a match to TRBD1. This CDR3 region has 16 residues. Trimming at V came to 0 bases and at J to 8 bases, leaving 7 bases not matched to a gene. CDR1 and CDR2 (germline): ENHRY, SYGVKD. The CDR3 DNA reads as TGTGCCATCAGTGAGTCAGAGACAGGGGGCCGGTATGAGCAGTTCTTC. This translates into CAISESETGGRYEQFF.

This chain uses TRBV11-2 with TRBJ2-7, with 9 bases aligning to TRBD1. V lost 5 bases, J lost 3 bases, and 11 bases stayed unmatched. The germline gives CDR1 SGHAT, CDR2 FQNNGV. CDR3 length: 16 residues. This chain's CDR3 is CASSASPGTGRYEQYF. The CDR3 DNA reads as TGTGCCAGCAGCGCGAGTCCCGGGACAGGGCGCTACGAGCAGTACTTC.

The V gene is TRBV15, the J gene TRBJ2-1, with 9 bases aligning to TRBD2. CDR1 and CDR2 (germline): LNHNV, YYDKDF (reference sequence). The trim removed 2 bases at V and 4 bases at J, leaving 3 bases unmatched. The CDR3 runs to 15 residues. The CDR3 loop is CATSRPGLAYNEQFF. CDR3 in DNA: TGTGCCACCAGCAGACCTGGACTAGCGTACAATGAGCAGTTCTTC.